Given below is one T cell receptor beta chain in context. This sample stems from a study of response to subunit inactivated influenza vaccine. TCRdb re-analysed the RT-PCR reads in MiXCR, keeping a single row per CDR3 protein. The sample carries approximately 500,000 distinct CDR3 sequences, approximately 20% recorded once. The CDR3 runs to 16 residues. V was shortened by 4 bases and J by 5 bases, with 20 bases between the two germline ends. Germline lookup yields CDR1 SGHTA and CDR2 FQGNSA. Separately, the same data were catalogued under a study of T cells expressing NK-cell markers. That study reports: Generation of TCR beta cDNA was performed by 5'RACE template switching incorporating UMIs. All TCR beta repertoires analysed originated from sorted CD3+CD56+NKG2C+, CD3+CD56+NKG2C- and CD3+CD56-NKG2C+ T cells. Alpha-beta TCR T cells were the sole sorting target in several experiments, owing to an anti-gamma-delta TCR antibody. A few of the donors also had these clonotypes leading their CD3+CD56-NKG2C+ fraction. Uncertainty persisted over the HCMV specificity of expanded NKG2C+ T cell clones.

The chain combines TRBV7-2 with TRBJ1-2, with a tentative D call TRBD1 (6 bases). Here the sequenced sample was CD4+ T cells sorted from PBMCs, taken 12 days after vaccination. This receptor was identified in a man aged 45-65 years who received an inactivated influenza vaccine. The CDR3 loop is CASSSRPQGSVYGYTF. CDR3 bases: TGTGCCAGCAGCTCCCGGCCGCAGGGGTCGGTGTATGGCTACACCTTC.